This TCR beta chain was sequenced during a study of cytomegalovirus exposure and HLA in healthy donors. Per germline, CDR1 SGHRS and CDR2 YFSETQ. V was shortened by 3 bases and J by 2 bases, with 3 bases between the two germline ends. The CDR3 runs to 11 residues. About this clone itself: Additional DNA sequences in this sample encode the identical CDR3.

PCR was performed using 60 Vbeta and 13 Jbeta primers. Sequencing was performed with immunoSEQ multiplex PCR; in TCRdb, only in-frame clones are kept and a portion is missing. This table has about 180,000 clones, around 80% appearing once. The sequenced sample consisted of PBMCs. The sequence was obtained from a man between 18 and 35 years old in good health and CMV-seronegative. The chain couples TRBV5-1 to TRBJ2-7, with D uncertain. The CDR3 loop is CASSSAYEQYF. Written as DNA, the CDR3 is TGCGCCAGCAGCTCGGCCTACGAGCAGTACTTC.